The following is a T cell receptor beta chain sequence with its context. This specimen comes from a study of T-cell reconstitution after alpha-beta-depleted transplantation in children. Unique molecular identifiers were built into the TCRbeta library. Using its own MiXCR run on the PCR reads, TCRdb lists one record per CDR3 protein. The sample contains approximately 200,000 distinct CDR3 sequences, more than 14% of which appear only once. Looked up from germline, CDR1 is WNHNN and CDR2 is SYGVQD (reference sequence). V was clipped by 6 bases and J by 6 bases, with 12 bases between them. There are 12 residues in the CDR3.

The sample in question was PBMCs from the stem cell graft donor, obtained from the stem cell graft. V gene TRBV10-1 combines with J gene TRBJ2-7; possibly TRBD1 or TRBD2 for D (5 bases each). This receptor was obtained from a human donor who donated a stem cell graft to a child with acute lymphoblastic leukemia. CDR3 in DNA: TGCGCCAGCAGCGAGGGGCTTGCCGAGCAGTACTTC. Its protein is CASSEGLAEQYF.